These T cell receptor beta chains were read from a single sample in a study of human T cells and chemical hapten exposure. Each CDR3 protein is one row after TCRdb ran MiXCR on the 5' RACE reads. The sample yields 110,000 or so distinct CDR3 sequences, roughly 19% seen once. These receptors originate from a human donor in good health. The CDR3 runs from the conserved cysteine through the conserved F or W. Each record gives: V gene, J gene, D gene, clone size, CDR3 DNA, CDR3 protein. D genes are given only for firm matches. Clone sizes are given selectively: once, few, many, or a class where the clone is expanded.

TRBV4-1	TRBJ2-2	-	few	TGCGCCAGCAGCCAAGTCATGGGGGGAGGATGGTACGGGGAGCTGTTTTTT	CASSQVMGGGWYGELFF
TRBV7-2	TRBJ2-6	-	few	TGTGCCAGCAGCTTAGACATCTCTGGGGCCAACGTCCTGACTTTC	CASSLDISGANVLTF
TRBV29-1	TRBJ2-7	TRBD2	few	TGCAGCGTTGAAACGGGACTAGCGGGAGTGGGCGAGCAGTACTTC	CSVETGLAGVGEQYF
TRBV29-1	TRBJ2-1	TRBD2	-	TGCAGCGTTGATTCGCGGGAGGGGATTGCTGGGAATGAGCAGTTCTTC	CSVDSREGIAGNEQFF
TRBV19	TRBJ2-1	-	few	TGTGCCAGTAGTATGGGGGGAATTGGGAATGAGCAGTTCTTC	CASSMGGIGNEQFF
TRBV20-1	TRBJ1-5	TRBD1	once	TGCAGTGCTAGAGATTTCCAGAGGACAGGGGTGATTCAGCCCCAGCATTTT	CSARDFQRTGVIQPQHF
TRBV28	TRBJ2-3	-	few	TGTGCCAGCAGTTTATGGGGGATCGGCGACACAGATACGCAGTATTTT	CASSLWGIGDTDTQYF
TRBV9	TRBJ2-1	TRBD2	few	TGTGCCAGCAGCGTAGGATTGAGCGGGAGGGCCGGTTCGCCCTACAATGAGCAGTTCTTC	CASSVGLSGRAGSPYNEQFF
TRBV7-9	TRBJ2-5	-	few	TGTGCCAGCAGCGACACGCCAGAGACCCAGTACTTC	CASSDTPETQYF
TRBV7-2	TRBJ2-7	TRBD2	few	TGTGCCAGCAGCTCCACGACTAGCGGGGTATGGGAGCAGTACTTC	CASSSTTSGVWEQYF
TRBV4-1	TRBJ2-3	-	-	TGCGCCAGCAGCTTTTATCAAGGGACAGATACGCAGTATTTT	CASSFYQGTDTQYF
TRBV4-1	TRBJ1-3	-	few	TGCGCCAGCAGCCAAGATGGAAACACCATATATTTT	CASSQDGNTIYF
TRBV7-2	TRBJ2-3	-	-	TGTGCCAGCAGCTTAGGCCCTCAGAGCGCAGATACGCAGTATTTT	CASSLGPQSADTQYF